This T cell receptor (beta chain) emerged from a study of blood T cell repertoires in COVID-19. Whole-study context: The samples span acute and convalescent COVID-19 from the United States, Italy and Spain. Nucleic acid was either cDNA or gDNA, and it came from T cells, B-cell-depleted T cells, or PBMCs.

V gave up 2 bases and J gave up 1 base, with 11 bases separating them. Germline CDR1 reads SEHNR; CDR2 reads FQNEAQ (reference sequence). The CDR3 length is 15 residues. Study processing details: Amplification with reference gene primers provided the estimates of nucleated cell counts. The table came from immunoSEQ multiplex PCR; TCRdb's copy has only in-frame clones and leaves some out. D and trimming come from the DNA, and the V and J calls and clone size come from that table. Here the sample spans 120,000 or so clones, more than 70% being singletons. This TCR derives from an elderly man with active or convalescent COVID-19. The sample was peripheral blood. The chain has TRBV7-9 and TRBJ1-1; tentatively, D is TRBD1 (6 bases). The CDR3 DNA follows: TGTGCCAGCAGCTTATTTGGGGGGGCGAACACTGAAGCTTTCTTT. Translated: CASSLFGGANTEAFF.